Listed here is a single T cell receptor (beta chain). What it binds is not known. The source of the sample is a study of beta chain features in type 1 diabetes. Study results and caveats: Moderate yet significant TCRB CDR3 shortening was seen in Type 1 diabetes patients in all four CD4+ subsets.

The isolated RNA, all of it, was reverse transcribed, so expressed TCRB transcripts were what got sequenced. TCRdb's table, derived via immunoSEQ multiplex PCR, lists solely in-frame clones and lacks some. The table shows about 190,000 clones, with approximately 7.8% occurring only once. V lost 6 bases and J lost 7; bases outside the gene matches: 12. Germline lookup yields CDR1 SGHTA and CDR2 FQGNSA. CDR3 length: 15 residues. The rearrangement links TRBV7-2 to TRBJ1-5; 7 bases fit TRBD1. Input material: central memory CD4+ T cells from blood. This receptor was taken from a woman in her 40s with type 1 diabetes. The DNA for the CDR3 is TGTGCCAGCAGTTTTAATCAGGGGGGACAGCAGCCCCAGCATTTT. This sequence encodes CASSFNQGGQQPQHF.